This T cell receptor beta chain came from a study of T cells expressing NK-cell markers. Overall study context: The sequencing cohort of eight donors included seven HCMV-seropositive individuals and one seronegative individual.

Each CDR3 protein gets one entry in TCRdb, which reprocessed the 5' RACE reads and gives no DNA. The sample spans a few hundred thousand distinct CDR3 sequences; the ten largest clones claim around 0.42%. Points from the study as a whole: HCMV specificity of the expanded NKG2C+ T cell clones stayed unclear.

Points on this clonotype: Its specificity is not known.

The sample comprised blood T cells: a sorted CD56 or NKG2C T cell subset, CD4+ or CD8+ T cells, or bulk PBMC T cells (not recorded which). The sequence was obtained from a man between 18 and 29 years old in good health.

The CDR3 reads CATTGLDLTGELFF. The chain has TRBV15 and TRBJ2-2; with no DNA, the TCRdb D assignment of TRBD2 cannot be verified. The CDR3 runs to 14 residues. Germline V gene lookup returns CDR1 LNHNV and CDR2 YYDKDF (reference sequence).